This T cell receptor (beta chain) was observed in a study of T cell changes during pregnancy in multiple sclerosis. Method: immunoSEQ multiplex PCR; TCRdb's copy keeps in-frame clones and lacks some. The profile covers some 80,000 clones, with around 92% appearing a single time and 1.4% taken by the ten largest. Trimming shortened V by 0 bases and J by 4 bases, and 13 bases separated the two germline ends. This CDR3 spans 16 amino acids. The germline V gene encodes CDR1 SEHNR and CDR2 FQNEAQ (reference sequence). The sequence was collected from a female donor with multiple sclerosis, enrolled in a pregnancy study. The J gene is TRBJ1-3, the V gene TRBV7-9, with unresolved D. Material: peripheral blood, obtained before pregnancy. CDR3 DNA: TGTGCCAGCAGCTTAGCTCTCTCGACCGGGGGAAACACCATATATTTT. This encodes CASSLALSTGGNTIYF.